A selection of T cell receptor beta chains follows, all from one sample in a study of human T cells and chemical hapten exposure. Each CDR3 protein is one row after TCRdb ran MiXCR on the RACE reads. This table has roughly 90,000 distinct CDR3 sequences, around 10% appearing once. The sample was whole blood, taken in connection with sensitization to the hapten diphenylcyclopropenone (DPC). These TCRs come from a woman between 40 and 50 years old with alopecia areata. Some clones in this sample may be carry-over from other donors' samples. The CDR3 runs from the conserved cysteine through the conserved F or W. D genes are given only for firm matches. Rows give clone size only sometimes, using once, few, many, or a class for an expanded clone.

V gene: TRBV7-6; clone size: many; D gene: NA; J gene: TRBJ2-5; CDR3 DNA: TGTGCCAGCAGCCGCCGTGGGGGATATCAAGAGACCCAGTACTTC; CDR3 protein: CASSRRGGYQETQYF
V gene: TRBV4-1; clone size: NA; D gene: NA; J gene: TRBJ2-1; CDR3 DNA: TGCGCCAGCAGCCAAGGGCGGGGTAGGACCTACAATGAGCAGTTCTTC; CDR3 protein: CASSQGRGRTYNEQFF
V gene: TRBV12-3/TRBV12-4; clone size: NA; D gene: TRBD1; J gene: TRBJ1-6; CDR3 DNA: TGTGCCAGCAGCTCCACCCCGGGGACAGAAAATTCACCCCTCCACTTT; CDR3 protein: CASSSTPGTENSPLHF
V gene: TRBV6-1; clone size: NA; D gene: NA; J gene: TRBJ1-2; CDR3 DNA: TGTGCCAGCGTCCCTAGTGAAGGACGGGGGCTTTATGGCTACACCTTC; CDR3 protein: CASVPSEGRGLYGYTF
V gene: TRBV6-6; clone size: NA; D gene: NA; J gene: TRBJ1-1; CDR3 DNA: TGTGCCAGCAGTTATTCATGGAACACTGAAGCTTTCTTT; CDR3 protein: CASSYSWNTEAFF
V gene: TRBV20-1; clone size: NA; D gene: NA; J gene: TRBJ2-2; CDR3 DNA: TGCAGTTCGATGAACCCAGGGGGGTCCGGGGAGCTGTTTTTT; CDR3 protein: CSSMNPGGSGELFF
V gene: TRBV7-9; clone size: many; D gene: NA; J gene: TRBJ1-2; CDR3 DNA: TGTGCCAGCAGCTTAGTGGCTGGCTACACCTTC; CDR3 protein: CASSLVAGYTF
V gene: TRBV27; clone size: NA; D gene: NA; J gene: TRBJ2-7; CDR3 DNA: TGTGCCAGCAGTTTCGGGTCTGGACAGCTCTACGAGCAGTACTTC; CDR3 protein: CASSFGSGQLYEQYF
V gene: TRBV7-2; clone size: many; D gene: NA; J gene: TRBJ2-2; CDR3 DNA: TGTGCCAGCAGCGTAACAGTGACCGGGGAGCTGTTTTTT; CDR3 protein: CASSVTVTGELFF
V gene: TRBV10-3; clone size: NA; D gene: NA; J gene: TRBJ2-1; CDR3 DNA: TGTGCCATCAGTGCCGCTGGACTGTCCGGGCAGTTCTTC; CDR3 protein: CAISAAGLSGQFF
V gene: TRBV11-2; clone size: NA; D gene: TRBD1; J gene: TRBJ2-7; CDR3 DNA: TGTGCCAGCAGCTTGGGGGACAGTACCTACGAGCAGTACTTC; CDR3 protein: CASSLGDSTYEQYF
V gene: TRBV12-3/TRBV12-4; clone size: many; D gene: NA; J gene: TRBJ1-1; CDR3 DNA: TGTGCCAGCAGAGAGGGTTGGACTGAAGCTTTCTTT; CDR3 protein: CASREGWTEAFF
V gene: TRBV19; clone size: many; D gene: NA; J gene: TRBJ2-1; CDR3 DNA: TGTGCCAGTAGTCCAAGAGCCTTCCCGATCAATGAGCAGTTCTTC; CDR3 protein: CASSPRAFPINEQFF
V gene: TRBV6-6; clone size: many; D gene: NA; J gene: TRBJ1-5; CDR3 DNA: TGTGCCAGCAGCCTATCCAGGGCCAATCAGCCCCAGCATTTT; CDR3 protein: CASSLSRANQPQHF
V gene: TRBV20-1; clone size: many; D gene: NA; J gene: TRBJ1-1; CDR3 DNA: TGCAGTGCTAGCCTAGGGGGTAGCACTGAAGCTTTCTTT; CDR3 protein: CSASLGGSTEAFF
V gene: TRBV9; clone size: many; D gene: TRBD1; J gene: TRBJ1-2; CDR3 DNA: TGTGCCAGCAGCTTACAGGGGAGGTATGGCTACACCTTC; CDR3 protein: CASSLQGRYGYTF
V gene: TRBV6-6; clone size: many; D gene: NA; J gene: TRBJ2-5; CDR3 DNA: TGTGCCAGCACCCCAGGGGGGGCGACCCAGTACTTC; CDR3 protein: CASTPGGATQYF
V gene: TRBV12-3/TRBV12-4; clone size: few; D gene: NA; J gene: TRBJ1-5; CDR3 DNA: TGTGCCAGCAGCCGACAGCATAGCAATCAGCCCCAGCATTTT; CDR3 protein: CASSRQHSNQPQHF
V gene: TRBV29-1; clone size: many; D gene: NA; J gene: TRBJ2-3; CDR3 DNA: TGCAGCGTTGAAGCCGGCACAGATACGCAGTATTTT; CDR3 protein: CSVEAGTDTQYF
V gene: TRBV6-5; clone size: few; D gene: NA; J gene: TRBJ1-1; CDR3 DNA: TGTGCCAGCAGTTTGCAACCTGCCTTGAACACTGAAGCTTTCTTT; CDR3 protein: CASSLQPALNTEAFF
V gene: TRBV4-1; clone size: many; D gene: NA; J gene: TRBJ1-5; CDR3 DNA: TGCGCCAGCAGCCAAGAAGAGGATAGCAATCAGCCCCAGCATTTT; CDR3 protein: CASSQEEDSNQPQHF
V gene: TRBV6-1; clone size: NA; D gene: NA; J gene: TRBJ1-2; CDR3 DNA: TGTGCCAGCAGTGAAGGGACAGCTTATAGCTACACCTTC; CDR3 protein: CASSEGTAYSYTF
V gene: TRBV14; clone size: NA; D gene: NA; J gene: TRBJ2-1; CDR3 DNA: TGTGCCAGCAGCCAAGTGACAGCTACTAGGCAGTTCTTC; CDR3 protein: CASSQVTATRQFF
V gene: TRBV5-3; clone size: few; D gene: TRBD1; J gene: TRBJ1-4; CDR3 DNA: TGTGCCAGAAGCTTGCCGGGACAGAGAAATGAAAAACTGTTTTTT; CDR3 protein: CARSLPGQRNEKLFF
V gene: TRBV15; clone size: NA; D gene: NA; J gene: TRBJ1-3; CDR3 DNA: TGTGCCACCAGCAGGGCCCGGGACTCTGGAAACACCATATATTTT; CDR3 protein: CATSRARDSGNTIYF
V gene: TRBV4-3; clone size: few; D gene: NA; J gene: TRBJ2-6; CDR3 DNA: TGCGCCAGCAGCCAATACGATGGCTCTGGGGCCAACGTCCTGACTTTC; CDR3 protein: CASSQYDGSGANVLTF
V gene: TRBV7-9; clone size: many; D gene: NA; J gene: TRBJ1-1; CDR3 DNA: TGTGCCAGCAGCTCAACCAGTACTGAAGCTTTCTTT; CDR3 protein: CASSSTSTEAFF
V gene: TRBV6-6; clone size: few; D gene: NA; J gene: TRBJ1-1; CDR3 DNA: TGTGCCAGCAGCTCCGGGACCCTGGAAGCTTTCTTT; CDR3 protein: CASSSGTLEAFF
V gene: TRBV5-1; clone size: NA; D gene: NA; J gene: TRBJ2-3; CDR3 DNA: TGCGCCAGCAGCTTGGGGGAAGGGACAGATACGCAGTATTTT; CDR3 protein: CASSLGEGTDTQYF
V gene: TRBV11-2; clone size: NA; D gene: NA; J gene: TRBJ1-2; CDR3 DNA: TGTGCCAGCAGAATTCCGGGGCTGGCGGCTTACGGCTACACCTTC; CDR3 protein: CASRIPGLAAYGYTF
V gene: TRBV6-2/TRBV6-3; clone size: many; D gene: TRBD2; J gene: TRBJ2-5; CDR3 DNA: TGTGCCAGCAGTCCCCATAGCGGGGGGGGTCAGAAGACCCAGTACTTC; CDR3 protein: CASSPHSGGGQKTQYF
V gene: TRBV5-4; clone size: NA; D gene: TRBD1; J gene: TRBJ2-7; CDR3 DNA: TGTGCCAGCAGCTTACCGGGACAGACCCTCTACGAGCAGTACTTC; CDR3 protein: CASSLPGQTLYEQYF
V gene: TRBV6-6; clone size: few; D gene: NA; J gene: TRBJ1-1; CDR3 DNA: TGTGCCAGCAGCCGAGCCACTGAAGCTTTCTTT; CDR3 protein: CASSRATEAFF